These 32 T cell receptor beta chains were all obtained from the same sample, sequenced in a study of blood T cell repertoires in COVID-19. Data came from immunoSEQ multiplex PCR; TCRdb stores just in-frame clones and leaves some out. The sample shows about 46,000 clones, around 85% of them seen only once. Input material: peripheral blood. These receptor sequences come from a woman of 80 years or more with COVID-19, enrolled during active disease.

The CDR3, as DNA: TGTGCCAGTAGTATCAACAGGGGGCTGGAGACCCAGTACTTC. This translates into CASSINRGLETQYF. This sequence joins TRBV19 and TRBJ2-5; 9 bases align to TRBD1. The CDR3 consists of 14 residues. V lost 3 bases, J lost 5 bases, and 4 bases stayed unmatched. Germline CDR1 LNHDA, CDR2 SQIVND (reference sequence).

The V gene is TRBV20-1, the J gene TRBJ2-7; perhaps TRBD2 as D (5 bases). The CDR3 has 10 amino acids. V gave up 5 bases and J gave up 6 bases, with 8 bases separating them. Germline V gives CDR1 DFQATT, CDR2 SNEGSKA (reference sequence). CDR3 in amino acids: CSAEGTEQYF. CDR3 nucleotide sequence: TGCAGTGCTGAGGGAACCGAGCAGTACTTC.

This chain uses TRBV28 with TRBJ1-4, with TRBD1 matching 9 bases. Losses at the gene ends were 4 bases for V and 6 bases for J; bases not matched to a gene: 3. Germline V CDR1 and CDR2: MDHEN, SYDVKM. CDR3 length equals 14 residues. CDR3 nucleotides: TGTGCCAGCAGTTCCGGGACAGGGTATGAAAAACTGTTTTTT. Encoded protein: CASSSGTGYEKLFF.

The chain recombines TRBV6-4 with TRBJ2-5, with TRBD1 matching 8 bases. V lost 4 bases, J lost 4 bases, and 8 bases stayed unmatched. Per germline, CDR1 MRHNA and CDR2 SNTAGT. CDR3 size: 15 residues. The CDR3 sequence: CASSVPDRGLETQYF. CDR3 bases: TGTGCCAGCAGTGTCCCCGACAGGGGCCTAGAGACCCAGTACTTC.

The chain has TRBV19 and TRBJ2-7, with TRBD1 identical over 11 bases. The CDR3 runs 13 residues. Germline CDR1 and CDR2: LNHDA and SQIVND (reference sequence). Trimming at V came to 9 bases and at J to 4 bases, leaving 5 bases not matched to a gene. DNA for the CDR3: TGTGCCAGGACCCGGGACAGGGGGTACGAGCAGTACTTC. Protein: CARTRDRGYEQYF.

This sequence joins TRBV7-9 and TRBJ2-7, with D unclear. Between the trimmed V and J ends, which lost 3 bases and 6 bases, there was a span of 12 bases. The CDR3 covers 13 residues. The germline V gene encodes CDR1 SEHNR and CDR2 FQNEAQ (reference sequence). The CDR3: CASSFNKAGEQYF. The CDR3 DNA is TGTGCCAGCAGCTTTAATAAAGCTGGCGAGCAGTACTTC.

The rearrangement links TRBV5-1 to TRBJ2-7, with 10 bases lining up with TRBD1. CDR1 is SGHRS and CDR2 is YFSETQ in the germline V gene. The trim removed 4 bases at V and 5 bases at J, leaving 12 bases unmatched. The CDR3 is 16 residues long. The CDR3 DNA is TGCGCCAGCAGCCCCAGACAGGGACAGGGGTTCAACGAGCAGTACTTC. Translating gives CASSPRQGQGFNEQYF.

The chain uses TRBV2 and TRBJ1-2; 7 nucleotides match TRBD1. The CDR3 is made up of 13 amino acids. V shed 3 bases, J shed 8 bases, and the junction held 6 bases outside the gene matches. Looked up from germline, CDR1 is SNHLY and CDR2 is FYNNEI. CDR3 bases: TGTGCCAGCAGTGACAGGGGGGTATACGGCTACACCTTC. Its translation is CASSDRGVYGYTF.

V is TRBV4-2 and J is TRBJ1-1; D remains ambiguous. CDR1 and CDR2 from the germline V gene are LGHNA and YNFKEQ. The V gene lost 1 base and the J gene lost 3 bases, with 6 bases spanning the gap. The CDR3 has 13 amino acids. The CDR3 nucleotides are TGTGCCAGCAGCCAAGGGAGGGACACTGAAGCTTTCTTT. Amino acids: CASSQGRDTEAFF.

The chain combines TRBV27 with TRBJ2-7; 9 bases are shared with TRBD2. The CDR3 has 14 residues. V was pared by 6 bases and J by 1 base, with 4 bases of the junction left unmatched. Per the germline V gene, CDR1 is MNHEY and CDR2 is SMNVEV (reference sequence). The CDR3 DNA follows: TGTGCCAGCAGCCGTAGCGGGAGATCCTACGAGCAGTACTTC. Its translation: CASSRSGRSYEQYF.

J is TRBJ2-3 and V is TRBV9, with 11 bases aligning to TRBD2. The CDR3 has 17 residues. Germline V gene lookup returns CDR1 SGDLS and CDR2 YYNGEE. V lost 0 bases and J lost 6; bases outside the gene matches: 9. The CDR3 is CASSVGWLAGGGDTQYF. Here the CDR3 DNA reads TGTGCCAGCAGCGTAGGATGGCTAGCGGGAGGAGGCGATACGCAGTATTTT.

This clone was counted a few times. V usage is TRBV4-1 and J usage is TRBJ1-3; possible D gene TRBD1, 6 bases. The CDR3 sequence is 18 residues long. Trimming took off 0 bases at V and 3 bases at J, with 18 bases between the two ends. Germline-derived CDR1 and CDR2 are MGHRA and YSYEKL. CDR3 sequence (DNA): TGCGCCAGCAGCCAAGATGAGTTGGGGGGGGCGTATGGAAACACCATATATTTT. Translation: CASSQDELGGAYGNTIYF.

The rearrangement joins TRBV12-5 to TRBJ2-5, with TRBD2 matching over 10 bases. V was pared by 7 bases and J by 1 base, with 6 bases of the junction left unmatched. CDR1 and CDR2 (germline): LGHNT, FRNRAP. This CDR3 region has 15 residues. Here the CDR3 DNA reads TGTGCTAGTGCCCAACTAGCGGGACTCCAAGAGACCCAGTACTTC. Translating gives CASAQLAGLQETQYF.

The V gene is TRBV3-1 (or the pseudogene TRBV3-2), the J gene TRBJ1-5; 9 nucleotides align to TRBD1. Germline CDR1 and CDR2: LGHDT and YNNKEL (reference sequence). This CDR3 region has 17 residues. V lost 1 base, J lost 3 bases, and 7 bases stayed unmatched. The CDR3 nucleotides read TGTGCCAGCAGCCAAGGGTGGGACAGGGCGGACAATCAGCCCCAGCATTTT. Its protein is CASSQGWDRADNQPQHF.

In its sample, this clone was seen a few times. V usage is TRBV3-1 (or the pseudogene TRBV3-2) and J usage is TRBJ1-6, with D possibly TRBD1 on 5 matching bases. The CDR3 covers 13 residues. The ends were cut back, 1 base at V and 13 bases at J, with 11 bases in the middle. Looked up from germline, CDR1 is LGHDT and CDR2 is YNNKEL (reference sequence). CDR3 protein: CASSQVGAGPLHF. The CDR3 DNA reads as TGTGCCAGCAGCCAAGTCGGCGCAGGGCCCCTCCACTTT.

The V and J genes are TRBV3-1 (or the pseudogene TRBV3-2) and TRBJ2-3; possible D gene TRBD2, 5 bases. The CDR3 has 15 residues. The V gene's germline CDR1 is LGHDT and CDR2 YNNKEL (reference sequence). V gave up 4 bases and J gave up 0 bases, with 11 bases separating them. CDR3 sequence: CASSRGGSSTDTQYF. In nucleotides, the CDR3 is TGTGCCAGCAGCCGAGGAGGATCTAGCACAGATACGCAGTATTTT.

V is TRBV9 and J is TRBJ1-1; no firm D call. Germline-derived CDR1 and CDR2 are SGDLS and YYNGEE. V lost 3 bases and J lost 1, with 22 bases in between. CDR3 length: 18 residues. In DNA form, the CDR3 reads TGTGCCAGCAGCGCGACTAATCGGGGAGGAGAGGAGAACACTGAAGCTTTCTTT. This translates into CASSATNRGGEENTEAFF. Together with reference TRBV9 and TRBJ1-1, the CDR3 gives the full variable domain: DSGVTQTPKHLITATGQRVTLRCSPRSGDLSVYWYQQSLDQGLQFLIQYYNGEERAKGNILERFSAQQFPDLHSELNLSSLELGDSALYFCASSATNRGGEENTEAFFGQGTRLTVV.

This rearrangement joins TRBV2 to TRBJ2-7; no reliable D call. The CDR3 totals 12 residues. Germline values: CDR1 SNHLY, CDR2 FYNNEI. The ends were cut back, 10 bases at V and 0 bases at J, with 10 bases in the middle. The CDR3 coding sequence is TGTGCCAACCCGACATCCTCCTACGAGCAGTACTTC. This codes for CANPTSSYEQYF.

This clone has only one observation. The gene calls are TRBV18 and TRBJ2-7; possible D gene TRBD2, 6 bases. CDR1 and CDR2 (germline): KGHSH, LQKENI. V was shortened by 6 bases and J by 5 bases, with 11 bases between the two germline ends. CDR3 length equals 12 residues. The CDR3 nucleotides read TGTGCCAGCTCCCGGGAGCAGGACGAGCAGTACTTC. The encoded protein is CASSREQDEQYF.

This chain uses TRBV5-6 with TRBJ1-6; D is unclear. From germline, CDR1 is SGHDT and CDR2 YYEEEE. Trimming pared 0 bases from V and 5 bases from J, leaving 6 bases between. This CDR3 comprises 14 residues. The CDR3 reads CASSLGTHNSPLHF. The CDR3 coding sequence is TGTGCCAGCAGCTTGGGGACTCATAATTCACCCCTCCACTTT.

The genes are TRBV15 and TRBJ2-2; TRBD2 matches at 12 bases. From germline, CDR1 is LNHNV and CDR2 YYDKDF (reference sequence). CDR3 length: 17 residues. J lost 2 bases, V lost 8 bases, and 9 bases had no gene match. CDR3 sequence: CATHELLAGGNTGELFF. The CDR3 DNA follows: TGTGCCACCCACGAATTACTAGCGGGGGGTAACACCGGGGAGCTGTTTTTT. Together with reference TRBV15 and TRBJ2-2, the CDR3 gives the full variable domain: DAMVIQNPRYQVTQFGKPVTLSCSQTLNHNVMYWYQQKSSQAPKLLFHYYDKDFNNEADTPDNFQSRRPNTSFCFLDIRSPGLGDTAMYLCATHELLAGGNTGELFFGEGSRLTVL.

This sequence joins TRBV19 and TRBJ2-7, with 9 bases that match TRBD1. Trimming took 6 bases from V and 0 from J; bases not matched to a gene: 6. Germline loops: CDR1 LNHDA, CDR2 SQIVND (reference sequence). CDR3 length: 15 residues. CDR3 in DNA: TGTGCCAGTAGACCCGCGACAGGGGGCTCCTACGAGCAGTACTTC. It yields the protein CASRPATGGSYEQYF.

This chain joins TRBV7-2 and TRBJ2-3, with 14 bases that match TRBD2. Germline lookup yields CDR1 SGHTA and CDR2 FQGNSA. The V and J ends lost 5 bases and 2 bases, in that order; junction bases with no gene match: 9. CDR3 length equals 18 residues. In nucleotides, the CDR3 is TGTGCCAGCAGCGCGCCGGGACTAGCGGGGGACATCACAGATACGCAGTATTTT. Translation: CASSAPGLAGDITDTQYF. The variable domain in full, with the rest retrieved from reference TRBV7-2 and TRBJ2-3, is GAGVSQSPSNKVTEKGKDVELRCDPISGHTALYWYRQSLGQGLEFLIYFQGNSAPDKSGLPSDRFSAERTGGSVSTLTIQRTQQEDSAVYLCASSAPGLAGDITDTQYFGPGTRLTVL.

The chain employs TRBV18 and TRBJ2-1, with 7 positions matching TRBD1. Per the germline V gene, CDR1 is KGHSH and CDR2 is LQKENI. The ends lost 3 bases at V and 6 bases at J; junction bases unmatched: 11. The length of the CDR3 is 16 residues. The CDR3 DNA is TGTGCCAGCTCACCCATCGTAGGGGGCGCACTCAATGAGCAGTTCTTC. Protein product: CASSPIVGGALNEQFF. The full variable domain, its missing parts supplied by reference TRBV18 and TRBJ2-1, is NAGVMQNPRHLVRRRGQEARLRCSPMKGHSHVYWYRQLPEEGLKFMVYLQKENIIDESGMPKERFSAEFPKEGPSILRIQQVVRGDSAAYFCASSPIVGGALNEQFFGPGTRLTVL.

The J gene is TRBJ1-4, the V gene TRBV14, with 8 bases matching TRBD1. Unmatched junction bases numbered 6, after V lost 2 bases and J lost 7 bases. The CDR3 is 15 amino acids. Looked up from germline, CDR1 is SGHDN and CDR2 is FVKESK. The CDR3 coding sequence is TGTGCCAGCAGCCAATACAGGGGGGAAGGTGAAAAACTGTTTTTT. It translates to CASSQYRGEGEKLFF.

The chain employs TRBV27 and TRBJ2-2, with D possibly TRBD1 on 6 matching bases. The germline V and J ends were trimmed by 3 bases and 2 bases, with 10 bases remaining between them. In germline, CDR1 is MNHEY, CDR2 SMNVEV (reference sequence). CDR3 length equals 15 residues. CDR3 region: CASSFDRSNTGELFF. CDR3 nucleotide sequence: TGTGCCAGCAGTTTTGACAGGTCCAACACCGGGGAGCTGTTTTTT.

The table lists this clone with a count of one. The chain has TRBV24-1 and TRBJ2-5; TRBD1 matches 7 bases. Germline trimming cut 3 bases from V and 2 bases from J; bases unmatched to any gene: 8. The CDR3 is 16 amino acids. From germline, CDR1 is KGHDR and CDR2 SFDVKD. CDR3 region: CATSDDTGALQETQYF. Written as DNA, the CDR3 is TGTGCCACCAGTGATGATACAGGGGCCCTACAAGAGACCCAGTACTTC.

In DNA, the CDR3 is TGTGCCAGCAGCTCGAGGGGAGGGGGCTACAATGAGCAGTTCTTC. Amino acids: CASSSRGGGYNEQFF. The V and J genes are TRBV7-3 and TRBJ2-1; a possible D gene is TRBD2 (7 bases). V lost 4 bases, J lost 3 bases, and 13 bases lay in between. This CDR3 is 15 amino acids long. Germline loops: CDR1 SGHTA, CDR2 FQGTGA.

This chain uses TRBV9 with TRBJ2-2, with D possibly matching TRBD2 (5 bases). CDR3 length: 14 amino acids. V was trimmed by 2 bases and J by 4 bases, leaving 9 bases between them. Germline V gene sequence: CDR1 SGDLS, CDR2 YYNGEE. The CDR3 DNA sequence: TGTGCCAGCAGCGTTAGCGCGAGCACCGGGGAGCTGTTTTTT. Translated, it gives CASSVSASTGELFF.

This chain connects TRBV3-1 (or the pseudogene TRBV3-2) to TRBJ2-7; 7 nucleotides align to TRBD2. With V trimmed by 4 bases and J by 0 bases, 15 bases remained unmatched. This CDR3 spans 18 amino acids. Germline assignment: CDR1 LGHDT and CDR2 YNNKEL (reference sequence). The CDR3 reads CASSPIWEGQAPSYEQYF. The CDR3 DNA sequence: TGTGCCAGCAGCCCGATTTGGGAGGGGCAGGCTCCCTCCTACGAGCAGTACTTC.

The V and J genes are TRBV29-1 and TRBJ1-1, with 8 bases that match TRBD1. CDR1 and CDR2 (germline): SQVTM, ANQGSEA. The CDR3 loop spans 13 amino acids. V lost 6 bases to trimming and J lost 5 bases; unmatched junction nucleotides: 8. The CDR3 is CSVGTGVGTEAFF. The CDR3 DNA is TGCAGCGTCGGGACAGGAGTCGGTACTGAAGCTTTCTTT.

The rearrangement uses TRBV7-9 and TRBJ2-4; TRBD2 agrees at 10 bases. In germline, CDR1 is SEHNR, CDR2 FQNEAQ (reference sequence). V lost 5 bases and J lost 2; bases outside the gene matches: 3. The CDR3 totals 15 residues. CDR3 in amino acids: CASSPSGSPKNIQYF. The CDR3 coding sequence is TGTGCCAGCAGCCCTAGCGGGAGTCCCAAAAACATTCAGTACTTC.